This T cell receptor beta chain is drawn from a study of blood T cell repertoires in COVID-19 (dated by TCRdb to the early 2020s). Regarding the complete study: Samples covering the acute and convalescent phases of COVID-19 were provided by collaborators in the United States, Italy and Spain. The prospective study material was composed of cDNA or gDNA derived from T cells, B-cell-depleted T cells, or PBMCs. Deeply sampled blood TCRbeta repertoires from subjects exposed to, actively infected with, or recovered from COVID-19 were included in the dataset. The repertoires were released in a freely available public database intended as a resource for research on the immune response to SARS-CoV-2. The samples were drawn from two sources: the first 160 participants of the ongoing ImmuneRACE study, and 1,000 to 1,500 subjects contributed by 6 global collaborators. Nearly every sample came with metadata listing a de-identified subject ID, COVID-19 status, age in years and sex. Where available, HLA class I and class II types were obtained from metadata supplied by the sample provider rather than from assay-based typing.

Study-wide conclusions, independent of this receptor: Clinical and demographic metadata were provided uncurated, with the amount varying by source and participant.

The collaborating institutions used their own protocols to collect whole blood in K2EDTA tubes. For TCRbeta analysis, collaborator samples were shipped as frozen whole blood, as isolated PBMCs, or as DNA extracted from either sample type. TCRbeta CDR3 regions were amplified from genomic DNA by means of the immunoSEQ Assay, a bias-controlled multiplex PCR. The authors' pipeline ran thus. The number of nucleated cells in each sample was estimated from the amplification of reference gene primers within the assay. To quantify the absolute abundance of each unique TCRbeta CDR3 rearrangement, sequence reads were collapsed and filtered. For each sample, productive Simpson clonality was calculated as the square root of Simpson's diversity index across productive rearrangements. The table comes from immuneACCESS by way of TCRdb, which keeps in-frame sequences with V and J called. Part of the clones is missing from these tables; in studies checked, under half for an unresolved V gene and the rest for unknown reasons. V, J and clone size were drawn from that table, and D and trimming were deduced from the DNA. The sample includes around 97,000 clones, with about 90% observed a single time. The ten largest account for 15% to 20% of the sample.

Turning to this clone: Its antigen is not yet known. Per-base qualities were not stored, and no clone one base away is much larger.

V has 5 bases trimmed and J has 0 bases trimmed; junction bases matching no gene number 6. CDR1 KGHDR and CDR2 SFDVKD are derived from the germline V gene. The CDR3 numbers 15 residues from cysteine through phenylalanine. Of the read, only the CDR3 DNA is kept; its 45 bases are in frame from base 1. The rearrangement combines TRBV24-1 with TRBJ2-7; 7 bases in between match TRBD1. The clonotype comes from a human donor in a cohort sampled during active COVID-19. Material: peripheral blood. The CDR3 sequence is CATSAPGQFSYEQYF. The bases are TGTGCCACCAGTGCGCCGGGACAGTTCTCCTACGAGCAGTACTTC.